This TCR beta chain was captured in a study of T-cell memory formation after mild COVID-19. As for the study in general: Largely donor-specific sequence clusters came from a couple of donors. Study results and limitations: Clones that contracted clustered mainly in CM and EM if CD4+ and in EMRA if CD8+. Among clones contracting day 15 to 85, CD4/CD8 was balanced, whereas later expanders leaned CD4+.

In its sample, this clonotype was seen a few times. What it binds is not known. The authors produced TCR alpha and TCR beta cDNA libraries with sample barcodes and UMIs by 5'RACE using constant-segment primers. Each CDR3 protein gets one entry after TCRdb re-called the 5' RACE reads with MiXCR. In the table there are about half a million distinct CDR3 sequences, around a sixth of which are singletons. Germline V CDR1 and CDR2: DFQATT, SNEGSKA (reference sequence). The germline V and J ends were trimmed by 4 bases and 10 bases, with 7 bases remaining between them. The CDR3 totals 9 residues. The specimen sequenced was PBMCs or a T cell subset sorted from them (not recorded which). This chain links TRBV20-1 with TRBJ1-1; no reliable D call. This TCR was sampled from an adult woman who had mild COVID-19 (a few samples of this study predate the infection). Cell type and time point are not known. CDR3 bases: TGCAGTGCTACTGAATTAGCTTTCTTT. It specifies CSATELAFF.